This T cell receptor beta chain was recovered during a study of blood T cell repertoires in COVID-19. For the study at large: The analysed material was cDNA or gDNA that came from T cells, B-cell-depleted T cells, or PBMCs.

Original handling: How many nucleated cells were present was estimated from reference gene primer amplification. TCRdb keeps only in-frame clones here, not all; method: immunoSEQ multiplex PCR. That table supplies the V and J calls and clone size; D and trimming were determined from the DNA. The sample includes 50,000 to 70,000 clones, around 81% seen only once; the top ten take over 4%. There are 13 residues in the CDR3. Germline assignment: CDR1 SGHDT and CDR2 YYEEEE. Trimming removed 3 bases from V and 2 bases from J, with 9 bases in between. This rearrangement joins TRBV5-6 to TRBJ2-7, with D maybe TRBD1 (5 bases). Sequenced: peripheral blood. This TCR was recovered from a human donor in a cohort sampled during active COVID-19. CDR3 region: CASSSGQTYEQYF. CDR3 DNA sequence: TGTGCCAGCAGCTCAGGACAAACCTACGAGCAGTACTTC.